The 9 T cell receptor beta chains given below trace back to one sample, sequenced in a study of T cells in localized non-small cell lung cancer. This table comes from immunoSEQ multiplex PCR, and its TCRdb copy is limited to in-frame clones, with some not included. Among about 55,000 clones listed, 75% to 90% were seen once. The sample consisted of peripheral blood mononuclear cells, taken before any cancer treatment. The receptors stem from a man aged 35 to 70 with stage III lung adenocarcinoma.

In DNA form, the CDR3 reads TGCAGCGCTGCGGCGGGGACAGGAAGCTCCTACGAGCAGTACTTC. Its translation is CSAAAGTGSSYEQYF. The rearrangement uses TRBV29-1 and TRBJ2-7, with TRBD1 matching over 8 bases. Looked up from germline, CDR1 is SQVTM and CDR2 is ANQGSEA. Germline trimming cut 7 bases from V and 0 bases from J; bases unmatched to any gene: 11. The CDR3 is 15 amino acids.

The CDR3 coding sequence is TGTGCCAGCAGTTTTCTAGCGGGGGACAATGAGCAGTTCTTC. Its translation: CASSFLAGDNEQFF. The J gene is TRBJ2-1, the V gene TRBV7-9, with 10 bases matching TRBD2. This CDR3 has 14 amino acids. J was trimmed by 5 bases and V by 6 bases; bases with no gene match: 4. Germline V gene sequence: CDR1 SEHNR, CDR2 FQNEAQ (reference sequence). Full variable domain (outside the CDR3, taken from reference TRBV7-9 and TRBJ2-1): DTGVSQNPRHKITKRGQNVTFRCDPISEHNRLYWYRQTLGQGPEFLTYFQNEAQLEKSRLLSDRFSAERPKGSFSTLEIQRTEQGDSAMYLCASSFLAGDNEQFFGPGTRLTVL.

The chain links TRBV2 to TRBJ2-1; D remains ambiguous. The germline V gene encodes CDR1 SNHLY and CDR2 FYNNEI. This CDR3 is 14 amino acids long. Trimming left V 0 bases short and J 8 bases short, with 11 bases between. CDR3 amino acids: CASSEAGIVHEQFF. The CDR3 DNA reads as TGTGCCAGCAGTGAAGCTGGAATAGTCCATGAGCAGTTCTTC.

This clone appeared a single time. The V call is TRBV7-6, the J call TRBJ1-4; D remains unclear. V was pared by 5 bases and J by 0 bases, with 16 bases between. The germline CDR1 and CDR2 sequences are SGHVS and FNYEAQ. The CDR3 loop spans 17 amino acids. The DNA for the CDR3 is TGTGCCAGCAGCCGAGCGGGCCGTAGAGCAACTAATGAAAAACTGTTTTTT. Its protein product is CASSRAGRRATNEKLFF. Full variable domain (outside the CDR3, taken from reference TRBV7-6 and TRBJ1-4): GAGVSQSPRYKVTKRGQDVALRCDPISGHVSLYWYRQALGQGPEFLTYFNYEAQQDKSGLPNDRFSAERPEGSISTLTIQRTEQRDSAMYRCASSRAGRRATNEKLFFGSGTQLSVL.

This clone was counted a few times. The rearrangement links TRBV5-1 to TRBJ2-3; TRBD2 agrees at 16 bases. CDR1 is SGHRS, CDR2 YFSETQ, per germline. J lost 5 bases, V lost 5 bases, and 20 bases had no gene match. The CDR3 contains 21 residues. The CDR3 DNA is TGCGCCAGCAGTTTATATTCCGGGACTAGCGGGAGGGTGTCCTTCGGAGATACGCAGTATTTT. Amino acid sequence: CASSLYSGTSGRVSFGDTQYF.

CDR3 sequence: CASSHENGAGEQFF. The DNA for the CDR3 is TGTGCCAGCAGCCATGAAAATGGGGCAGGGGAGCAGTTCTTC. This chain uses TRBV4-2 with TRBJ2-1; D is possibly TRBD1 (5 bases). Trimming stripped 3 bases from V and 10 bases from J, with 16 bases between. This CDR3 has 14 residues. Germline CDR1 LGHNA, CDR2 YNFKEQ.

The chain joins TRBV7-9 to TRBJ2-7; TRBD1 might be the D (5 bases). CDR3 size: 13 residues. From germline, CDR1 is SEHNR and CDR2 FQNEAQ (reference sequence). The V end lost 1 base, the J end lost 4 bases, and 8 bases lay between the germline ends. CDR3 nucleotide sequence: TGTGCCAGCAGCTTAGGCGACAGTTACGAGCAGTACTTC. This encodes CASSLGDSYEQYF.

V usage is TRBV18 and J usage is TRBJ2-1; D is possibly TRBD1 (6 bases). The V end lost 6 bases, the J end lost 8 bases, and 11 bases lay between the germline ends. Germline values: CDR1 KGHSH, CDR2 LQKENI. The CDR3 covers 12 residues. The CDR3: CASSPSGDEQFF. The CDR3 DNA is TGTGCCAGCTCTCCGTCAGGGGATGAGCAGTTCTTC. Based on the CDR3 plus reference TRBV18 and TRBJ2-1, the full variable domain is NAGVMQNPRHLVRRRGQEARLRCSPMKGHSHVYWYRQLPEEGLKFMVYLQKENIIDESGMPKERFSAEFPKEGPSILRIQQVVRGDSAAYFCASSPSGDEQFFGPGTRLTVL.

The chain is built from TRBV7-3 and TRBJ2-7; D unclear. From germline, CDR1 is SGHTA and CDR2 FQGTGA. The CDR3 covers 13 residues. V lost 5 bases and J lost 1, with 9 bases in between. The CDR3 coding sequence is TGTGCCAGCAGCCCGGGTCAATCCTACGAGCAGTACTTC. Residues: CASSPGQSYEQYF. The full variable domain, with the rest looked up from reference TRBV7-3 and TRBJ2-7, is GAGVSQTPSNKVTEKGKYVELRCDPISGHTALYWYRQSLGQGPEFLIYFQGTGAADDSGLPNDRFFAVRPEGSVSTLKIQRTERGDSAVYLCASSPGQSYEQYFGPGTRLTVT.